The 2 T cell receptor beta chains given below trace back to one sample, sequenced in a study of identical twins. Each CDR3 protein is one row after TCRdb ran MiXCR on the 5' RACE reads. The sample has roughly 720,000 distinct CDR3 sequences, around a sixth seen once; the top ten hold under 15%. This sample also belongs to another study, concerning T cells expressing NK-cell markers.

Sequencing used PBMCs. The receptors come from a young woman in good health.

The chain joins TRBV29-1 to TRBJ2-5, with D possibly matching TRBD2 (5 bases). Germline CDR1 SQVTM, CDR2 ANQGSEA. The CDR3 is 12 residues long. The V gene lost 7 bases and the J gene lost 14 bases, with 23 bases spanning the gap. The CDR3 nucleotides are TGCAGCGCCACAACAAGCGGTATCAAGCCTTACTTC. Translated, it gives CSATTSGIKPYF. The whole variable domain, remainder taken from reference TRBV29-1 and TRBJ2-5, is SAVISQKPSRDICQRGTSLTIQCQVDSQVTMMFWYRQQPGQSLTLIATANQGSEATYESGFVIDKFPISRPNLTFSTLTVSNMSPEDSSIYLCSATTSGIKPYFGPGTRLLVL.

This chain uses TRBV20-1 with TRBJ1-1; 9 bases align to TRBD1. Unmatched junction bases numbered 6, after V lost 6 bases and J lost 4 bases. Germline CDR1 reads DFQATT; CDR2 reads SNEGSKA (reference sequence). The CDR3 loop spans 13 amino acids. The CDR3 DNA sequence: TGCAGTGCCAAGACAGGGGGAAGCACTGAAGCTTTCTTT. Translated, it gives CSAKTGGSTEAFF.